A single sample gave rise to the 32 T cell receptor beta chains below, sequenced in a study of T cell changes during pregnancy in multiple sclerosis. Assay used: immunoSEQ multiplex PCR; TCRdb lists only in-frame clones, some missing. Of around 56,000 clones listed, more than 85% were seen once; the top ten hold around 0.4%. Material: CD4+ T cells from peripheral blood mononuclear cells, obtained in the third trimester of pregnancy. These receptors originate from a female donor with multiple sclerosis, enrolled in a pregnancy study.

This clone was counted once. This chain joins TRBV5-1 and TRBJ2-7, with a weak D call TRBD1 (5 bases). The CDR3 consists of 15 residues. CDR1 and CDR2 (germline): SGHRS, YFSETQ. Between the trimmed V and J ends, which lost 0 bases and 7 bases, there was a span of 17 bases. In nucleotides, the CDR3 is TGCGCCAGCAGCTTGGAAGGGGTTGGCATACGTGAGCAGTACTTC. Amino acid sequence: CASSLEGVGIREQYF.

The chain employs TRBV30 and TRBJ1-2; the D is unclear. CDR3 length: 12 residues. V lost 0 bases and J 7 bases, leaving 9 bases between the germline ends. CDR1 is GTSNPN, CDR2 SVGIG, per germline (reference sequence). The CDR3 reads CAWSVSSFGYTF. As DNA, the CDR3 is TGTGCCTGGAGTGTATCGAGTTTTGGCTACACCTTC.

The chain is built from TRBV5-1 and TRBJ2-7; TRBD1 is a possible D gene (6 bases). The ends were cut back, 2 bases at V and 2 bases at J, with 11 bases in the middle. The CDR3 covers 14 residues. Germline lookup yields CDR1 SGHRS and CDR2 YFSETQ. CDR3: CASSLGGQTYEQYF. The CDR3 coding sequence is TGCGCCAGCAGCTTAGGAGGACAGACCTACGAGCAGTACTTC.

The chain is built from TRBV30 and TRBJ2-5; the D gene is possibly TRBD1 (6 bases). Trimming removed 4 bases at V and 4 bases at J, with 10 bases between. In germline, CDR1 is GTSNPN, CDR2 SVGIG (reference sequence). This CDR3 region has 12 residues. In DNA form, the CDR3 reads TGTGCCTGGATGATAGGGGGAGAGACCCAGTACTTC. Its translation is CAWMIGGETQYF.

This sequence joins TRBV4-2 and TRBJ1-6, with 7 bases matching TRBD1. The CDR3 contains 18 residues. V trimming: 0 bases; J trimming: 0 bases; junction bases outside the gene matches: 5. Germline CDR1 is LGHNA and CDR2 is YNFKEQ. CDR3 sequence reads: CASSQEGAGGSYNSPLHF. The CDR3 DNA is TGTGCCAGCAGCCAAGAGGGCGCAGGGGGCTCCTATAATTCACCCCTCCACTTT.

The V call is TRBV19, the J call TRBJ1-1, with D possibly being TRBD1 (5 bases). The germline V gene encodes CDR1 LNHDA and CDR2 SQIVND (reference sequence). Deletions cut 5 bases from V and 7 bases from J, with 11 bases between. The CDR3 spans 12 residues. CDR3 coding DNA: TGTGCCAGTAGTCCCAGGCAGGGTGAAGCTTTCTTT. It encodes CASSPRQGEAFF.

V and J are TRBV4-3 and TRBJ1-2, with D perhaps TRBD1 (5 bases). The CDR3 runs 18 residues. Trimming left V 0 bases short and J 0 bases short, with 17 bases between. Germline values: CDR1 LGHNA, CDR2 YSLEER. The CDR3, as DNA: TGCGCCAGCAGCCAAGATATCCAGGGCCCTTTAGCTAACTATGGCTACACCTTC. It encodes CASSQDIQGPLANYGYTF.

The V call is TRBV7-9, the J call TRBJ1-2; TRBD1 agrees at 11 bases. The J segment lost 2 bases and the V segment lost 5 bases, leaving 4 bases of the junction unmatched. This CDR3 is 15 amino acids long. Germline assignment: CDR1 SEHNR and CDR2 FQNEAQ (reference sequence). The CDR3 region is CASSEGDRGNYGYTF. The CDR3 nucleotides are TGTGCCAGCAGCGAAGGGGACAGGGGGAACTATGGCTACACCTTC.

This chain joins TRBV11-2 and TRBJ2-1, with a possible D match to TRBD1 (5 bases). V lost 5 bases to trimming and J lost 8 bases, with 16 bases between them. The CDR3 totals 14 residues. Germline V gene sequence: CDR1 SGHAT, CDR2 FQNNGV. The CDR3 loop reads CASSNIKTAHEQFF. As DNA, the CDR3 is TGTGCCAGCAGCAATATAAAGACAGCCCATGAGCAGTTCTTC.

On this clone: An end of the junction does not agree with germline; a read error may underlie this. The chain is built from TRBV19 and TRBJ2-1; TRBD2 matches at 13 bases. CDR3 length: 17 residues. Germline values: CDR1 LNHDA, CDR2 SQIVND (reference sequence). This chain's CDR3 is CASSLEGLAGSNNEQFF. The DNA of the CDR3 is TGTGCCAGTAGTTTAGAGGGACTAGCGGGAAGTAACAATGAGCAGTTCTTC.

The chain joins TRBV6-1 to TRBJ2-3; 14 nucleotides line up with TRBD2. V was clipped by 10 bases and J by 5 bases; unmatched bases: 5. This CDR3 is built from 14 residues. Germline CDR1 reads MNHNS; CDR2 reads SASEGT. In nucleotides, the CDR3 is TGTGCCACCTCGGGACTAGCGGGAGTAGATACGCAGTATTTT. As protein: CATSGLAGVDTQYF.

The chain is built from TRBV5-4 and TRBJ1-1; tentative D call: TRBD1 (6 bases). The CDR3 has 16 residues. The germline V gene encodes CDR1 SGHNT and CDR2 YYREEE (reference sequence). The V end lost 0 bases, the J end lost 4 bases, and 16 bases lay between the germline ends. The CDR3 bases are TGTGCCAGCAGCTTGGCCTCGCCAGGGGCCCCCACTGAAGCTTTCTTT. Translated, it gives CASSLASPGAPTEAFF.

This chain links TRBV10-1 with TRBJ2-1; the match to TRBD1 covers 7 bases. The ends lost 5 bases at V and 5 bases at J; junction bases unmatched: 9. CDR1 is WNHNN and CDR2 is SYGVQD in the germline V gene (reference sequence). The CDR3 sequence is 15 residues long. The chain's CDR3 is CASSTGTAEDNEQFF. CDR3 sequence (DNA): TGCGCCAGCAGTACCGGGACAGCAGAAGACAATGAGCAGTTCTTC.

The V gene is TRBV19, the J gene TRBJ1-1; D perhaps matches TRBD1 (5 bases). Germline V lookup: CDR1 LNHDA, CDR2 SQIVND (reference sequence). The CDR3 length is 14 residues. Between the trimmed V and J ends, which lost 8 bases and 4 bases, there was a span of 17 bases. CDR3 protein: CASGSGAVGTEAFF. The DNA of the CDR3 is TGTGCCAGTGGTTCTGGGGCGGTGGGCACTGAAGCTTTCTTT.

V gene TRBV6-5 combines with J gene TRBJ2-5, with TRBD1 matching 7 bases. After removal of 6 bases from V and 5 bases from J, the junction contained 9 bases not matched to a gene. This CDR3 spans 14 amino acids. Germline CDR1 and CDR2: MNHEY and SVGAGI. The CDR3 protein is CASSLNRGGETQYF. The CDR3 DNA sequence: TGTGCCAGCAGCCTGAACAGGGGCGGTGAGACCCAGTACTTC.

The chain joins TRBV7-7 to TRBJ2-5; the D gene is possibly TRBD2 (6 bases). Germline assignment: CDR1 SSHAT and CDR2 FNYEAQ (reference sequence). Trimming cost V 5 bases and J 1 base, with 11 bases left between them. This CDR3 is built from 14 residues. The CDR3 sequence is CASSDRDFQETQYF. Here the CDR3 DNA reads TGTGCCAGCAGCGACCGGGACTTCCAAGAGACCCAGTACTTC.

This chain links TRBV30 with TRBJ2-3; TRBD2 matches at 10 bases. The CDR3 loop spans 16 amino acids. Germline V gene sequence: CDR1 GTSNPN, CDR2 SVGIG (reference sequence). The junction had 9 bases not matched to a gene; V was cut back by 3 bases and J by 3 bases. The CDR3 loop is CAWSTWELAGTDTQYF. CDR3 nucleotides: TGTGCCTGGAGCACGTGGGAACTAGCGGGGACAGATACGCAGTATTTT.

The V gene is TRBV6-6, the J gene TRBJ2-7; 11 bases are shared with TRBD1. Trimming at V came to 6 bases and at J to 4 bases, leaving 8 bases not matched to a gene. CDR1 is MNHNY and CDR2 is SVGAGI in the germline V gene (reference sequence). This CDR3 spans 15 amino acids. The DNA for the CDR3 is TGTGCCAGCAGCCGACCAGGACAGGGGGCGTACGAGCAGTACTTC. This sequence encodes CASSRPGQGAYEQYF.

The CDR3 nucleotides are TGCGCCAGCAGAGTAGCGGGGGAAGAGACCCAGTACTTC. This translates into CASRVAGEETQYF. The chain joins TRBV5-1 to TRBJ2-5, with 9 positions matching TRBD2. V dropped 5 bases and J dropped 3; count of bases not matched to a gene: 2. The CDR3 contains 13 residues. Per the germline V gene, CDR1 is SGHRS and CDR2 is YFSETQ.

This chain links TRBV11-2 with TRBJ2-7; D is unclear. This CDR3 region has 11 residues. Germline assignment: CDR1 SGHAT and CDR2 FQNNGV. Trimming left V 6 bases short and J 6 bases short, with 9 bases between. The CDR3 loop is CASSPSGEQYF. DNA of the CDR3: TGTGCCAGCAGTCCGAGTGGCGAGCAGTACTTC.

This chain joins TRBV5-1 and TRBJ1-5, with 12 bases aligning to TRBD1. The V and J ends lost 0 bases and 6 bases, in that order; junction bases with no gene match: 4. Germline CDR1 reads SGHRS; CDR2 reads YFSETQ. The CDR3 sequence is 16 residues long. The CDR3: CASSLDGTGGGQPQHF. The CDR3 region has the DNA TGCGCCAGCAGCTTGGACGGGACAGGGGGCGGTCAGCCCCAGCATTTT. Drawing the rest from reference TRBV5-1 and TRBJ1-5, the complete variable domain is KAGVTQTPRYLIKTRGQQVTLSCSPISGHRSVSWYQQTPGQGLQFLFEYFSETQRNKGNFPGRFSGRQFSNSRSEMNVSTLELGDSALYLCASSLDGTGGGQPQHFGDGTRLSIL.

CDR3 sequence (DNA): TGTGCCAGTAGTAGTTACAGGGCTGGGGCCAAAAACATTCAGTACTTC. As protein: CASSSYRAGAKNIQYF. The V gene is TRBV19, the J gene TRBJ2-4; D is perhaps TRBD1 (6 bases). V was pared by 4 bases and J by 1 base, with 14 bases between. The germline V gene has CDR1 LNHDA and CDR2 SQIVND (reference sequence). The CDR3 is made up of 16 amino acids.

The chain has TRBV30 and TRBJ2-5; 9 nucleotides align to TRBD1. The CDR3 runs to 14 residues. Losses at the gene ends were 3 bases for V and 0 bases for J; bases not matched to a gene: 2. The germline V gene encodes CDR1 GTSNPN and CDR2 SVGIG (reference sequence). CDR3 sequence: CAWRQGAYQETQYF. CDR3 DNA sequence: TGTGCCTGGAGACAGGGGGCGTACCAAGAGACCCAGTACTTC.

This chain's CDR3 is CASSASTGPNQPQHF. CDR3 in DNA: TGTGCCAGCAGCGCCTCGACAGGCCCGAATCAGCCCCAGCATTTT. The V call is TRBV9, the J call TRBJ1-5; maybe TRBD1 (6 bases). Trimming left V 3 bases short and J 4 bases short, with 14 bases between. CDR1 and CDR2 from the germline V gene are SGDLS and YYNGEE. The CDR3 has 15 amino acids.

The CDR3 spells CASSHRWDRGAEAFF. CDR3 nucleotide sequence: TGTGCCAGCAGCCACCGCTGGGACAGGGGCGCTGAAGCTTTCTTT. The V and J genes are TRBV4-2 and TRBJ1-1, with TRBD1 matching over 10 bases. The germline V gene encodes CDR1 LGHNA and CDR2 YNFKEQ. This CDR3 has 15 residues. Trimming removed 3 bases from V and 6 bases from J; junction bases left unmatched: 7.

This clone was counted a single time. The V and J genes are TRBV6-5 and TRBJ2-5; 10 bases line up with TRBD2. There are 16 residues in the CDR3. With V trimmed by 0 bases and J by 2 bases, 3 bases remained unmatched. The germline CDR1 and CDR2 sequences are MNHEY and SVGAGI. CDR3 residues: CASSYSTTSGQETQYF. The CDR3 DNA is TGTGCCAGCAGTTACTCGACGACTAGCGGGCAAGAGACCCAGTACTTC.

This sequence joins TRBV4-3 and TRBJ2-3, with 7 bases matching TRBD1. J lost 5 bases, V lost 4 bases, and 9 bases had no gene match. The CDR3 covers 15 residues. From germline, CDR1 is LGHNA and CDR2 YSLEER. This CDR3 reads CASSPEGGYGDTQYF. The CDR3 bases are TGCGCCAGCAGCCCGGAAGGGGGCTATGGAGATACGCAGTATTTT.

V gene TRBV18 combines with J gene TRBJ1-1, with TRBD1 as a possible D gene (5 bases). V was clipped by 2 bases and J by 3 bases, with 13 bases between them. This CDR3 has 15 residues. CDR1 is KGHSH, CDR2 LQKENI, per germline. The CDR3 sequence is CASSPIGPGDTEAFF. For the CDR3, the DNA is TGTGCCAGCTCACCAATCGGGCCGGGGGACACTGAAGCTTTCTTT.

V usage is TRBV30 and J usage is TRBJ1-2; D remains unclear. With 5 bases removed from V and 8 bases from J, the gap between germline ends came to 21 bases. There are 14 residues in the CDR3. CDR1 and CDR2 (germline): GTSNPN, SVGIG (reference sequence). The CDR3 DNA is TGTGCCTGGCGGGTCAGCCTCAACTCTGGGGGCTACACCTTC. This translates into CAWRVSLNSGGYTF.

The chain uses TRBV4-3 and TRBJ2-5, with TRBD2 matching over 9 bases. Per the germline V gene, CDR1 is LGHNA and CDR2 is YSLEER. The CDR3 sequence is 15 residues long. V lost 5 bases to trimming and J lost 2 bases; unmatched junction nucleotides: 6. The CDR3 sequence: CASSSALAGQETQYF. DNA of the CDR3: TGCGCCAGCAGCAGCGCCCTAGCGGGACAAGAGACCCAGTACTTC.

As concerns this clone: The junction departs from germline at one end; a sequencing error may be responsible. This sequence joins TRBV7-3 and TRBJ2-1, with 7 positions matching TRBD1. This CDR3 has 13 residues. CDR1 and CDR2 from the germline V gene are SGHTA and FQGTGA. This CDR3 reads CASSITGANEQFF. The CDR3 DNA reads as TGTGCCAGCAGCATAACAGGGGCCAATGAGCAGTTCTTC.

The genes are TRBV11-2 and TRBJ2-6; perhaps TRBD2 as D (5 bases). V shed 5 bases and J shed 1 base, with 12 bases lying between them. CDR3 length: 16 residues. CDR1 is SGHAT, CDR2 FQNNGV, per germline. CDR3 DNA sequence: TGTGCCAGCAGCCAGAGGAGGTTTTCTGGGGCCAACGTCCTGACTTTC. It specifies CASSQRRFSGANVLTF.